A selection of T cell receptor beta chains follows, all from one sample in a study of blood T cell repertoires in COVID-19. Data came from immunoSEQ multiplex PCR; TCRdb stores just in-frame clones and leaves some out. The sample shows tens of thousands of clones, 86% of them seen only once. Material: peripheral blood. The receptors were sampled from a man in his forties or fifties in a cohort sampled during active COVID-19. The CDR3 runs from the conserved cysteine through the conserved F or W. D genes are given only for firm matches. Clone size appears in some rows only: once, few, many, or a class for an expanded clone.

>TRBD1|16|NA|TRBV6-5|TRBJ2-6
TGTGCCAGCAGTTTCACCGACAGGGCTGGGGCCAACGTCCTGACTTTC
CASSFTDRAGANVLTF
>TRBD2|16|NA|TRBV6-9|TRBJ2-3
TGTGCCAGCAGCCGACATGGGACTAGCGCAGACGATACGCAGTATTTT
CASSRHGTSADDTQYF
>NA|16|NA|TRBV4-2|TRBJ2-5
TGTGCCAGCAGCCAAACCGACAGCGCAACACAAGAGACCCAGTACTTC
CASSQTDSATQETQYF
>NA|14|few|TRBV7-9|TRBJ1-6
TGTGCCAGCAGCTTAGAACAGAATAATTCACCCCTCCACTTT
CASSLEQNNSPLHF
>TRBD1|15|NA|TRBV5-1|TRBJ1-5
TGCGCCAGCAGCTCGACGACAGGGAGCAATCAGCCCCAGCATTTT
CASSSTTGSNQPQHF
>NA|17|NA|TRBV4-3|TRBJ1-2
TGCGCCAGCAGCCAGCAGGGGAAAACCTCATCTAACTATGGCTACACCTTC
CASSQQGKTSSNYGYTF
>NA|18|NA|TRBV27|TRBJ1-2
TGTGCCAGCAGTTTCTCTTCAGTAGGGCAGGGCCATAGGTATGGCTACACCTTC
CASSFSSVGQGHRYGYTF
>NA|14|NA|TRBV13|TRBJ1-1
TGTGCCAGCAGCTTCTTGGCAGAGAACACTGAAGCTTTCTTT
CASSFLAENTEAFF
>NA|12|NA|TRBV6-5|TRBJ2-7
TGTGCCAGCAGTTACTCTGACGGGGAGCAGTACTTC
CASSYSDGEQYF
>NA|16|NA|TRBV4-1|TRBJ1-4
TGCGCCAGCAGCCAAGGGGACTCTATCGAAGGCGAAAAACTGTTTTTT
CASSQGDSIEGEKLFF
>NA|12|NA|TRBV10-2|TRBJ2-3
TGCGCCAGCAGGGACAGATCAGATACGCAGTATTTT
CASRDRSDTQYF
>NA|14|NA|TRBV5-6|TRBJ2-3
TGTGCCAGCAGCGTTACAGCTAGCACAGATACGCAGTATTTT
CASSVTASTDTQYF
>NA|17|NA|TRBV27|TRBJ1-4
TGTGCCAGCAGTCACACTTACTACAGGGCGGCTAATGAAAAACTGTTTTTT
CASSHTYYRAANEKLFF
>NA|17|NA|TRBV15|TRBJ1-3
TGTGCCACCAGCAGAGGACTGACGGCGGAGCGCGGAAACACCATATATTTT
CATSRGLTAERGNTIYF
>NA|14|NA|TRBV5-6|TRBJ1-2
TGTGCCAGCAGCCCCCTAGGGGGTGCCTATGGCTACACCTTC
CASSPLGGAYGYTF
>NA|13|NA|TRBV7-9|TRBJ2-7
TGTGCCAGCAGCGAGGAATCCGGGGACGAGCAGTACTTC
CASSEESGDEQYF
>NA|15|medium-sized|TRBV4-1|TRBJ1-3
TGCGCCAGCAGCCAAACCCAGGGAACTGGAAACACCATATATTTT
CASSQTQGTGNTIYF
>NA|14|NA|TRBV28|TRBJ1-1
TGTGCCAGCAGTTCCCTGGGGGAGGGCACTGAAGCTTTCTTT
CASSSLGEGTEAFF
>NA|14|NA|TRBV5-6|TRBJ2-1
TGTGCCAGCAGGAGGACGGGACTCTACAATGAGCAGTTCTTC
CASRRTGLYNEQFF
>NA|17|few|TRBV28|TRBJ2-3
TGTGCCAGCACTCCCCCCGAAGGAGGGATGGGCACAGATACGCAGTATTTT
CASTPPEGGMGTDTQYF
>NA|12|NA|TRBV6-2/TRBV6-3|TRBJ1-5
TGTGCCAGCAGTTACGAGGGGAGGGCCCAGCATTTT
CASSYEGRAQHF
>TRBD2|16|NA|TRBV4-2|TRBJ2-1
TGTGCCAGCAGCCTCGGGAGCGGGGAACTATACAATGAGCAGTTCTTC
CASSLGSGELYNEQFF
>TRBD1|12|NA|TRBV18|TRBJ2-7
TGTGCCAGCCGGACAGGGGGGTACGAGCAGTACTTC
CASRTGGYEQYF
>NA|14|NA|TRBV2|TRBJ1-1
TGTGCCAGCAGTGAATCTGGGAGGAACACTGAAGCTTTCTTT
CASSESGRNTEAFF
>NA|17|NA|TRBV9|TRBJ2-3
TGTGCCAGCGCCCTAGCCCCCCAGCGGCCTAGCACAGATACGCAGTATTTT
CASALAPQRPSTDTQYF
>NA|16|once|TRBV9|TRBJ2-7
TGTGCCAGCAGCGTAGCTGGTGGGGGCGCGGGGGCCGAGCAGTACTTC
CASSVAGGGAGAEQYF
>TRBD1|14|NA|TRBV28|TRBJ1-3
TGTGCCAGCAGTGAGACAGGGGCTGGAAACACCATATATTTT
CASSETGAGNTIYF
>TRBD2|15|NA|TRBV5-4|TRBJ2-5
TGTGCCAGCAGCTTGCCTAGCGGGAACCAAGAGACCCAGTACTTC
CASSLPSGNQETQYF
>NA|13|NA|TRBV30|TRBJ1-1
TGTGCCTGGAGTGCAGGGTTCGGCACTGAAGCTTTCTTT
CAWSAGFGTEAFF
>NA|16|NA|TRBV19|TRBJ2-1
TGTGCCAGTAGTACCGACTACACCGCGGGTTACAATGAGCAGTTCTTC
CASSTDYTAGYNEQFF
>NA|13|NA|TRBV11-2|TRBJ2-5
TGTGCCAGCAGGATAACAGGGCAAGAGACCCAGTACTTC
CASRITGQETQYF
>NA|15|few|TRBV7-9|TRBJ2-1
TGTGCCAGCAGCTTAGCCACAGCTTACTACAATGAGCAGTTCTTC
CASSLATAYYNEQFF
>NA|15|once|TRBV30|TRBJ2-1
TGTGCCTCTAATGAGGATTTTAGCTCCTACAATGAGCAGTTCTTC
CASNEDFSSYNEQFF
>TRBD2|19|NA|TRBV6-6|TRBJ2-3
TGTGCCAGCAGCTCCGGGACTACTCAGGCCGGGGGGTACACAGATACGCAGTATTTT
CASSSGTTQAGGYTDTQYF
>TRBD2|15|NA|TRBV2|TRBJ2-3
TGTGCCAGCCAGACTAGCCGGCTTAGCACAGATACGCAGTATTTT
CASQTSRLSTDTQYF
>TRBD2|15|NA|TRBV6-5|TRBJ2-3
TGTGCCAGCAGCACCCTAGCGGACCTAACAGATACGCAGTATTTT
CASSTLADLTDTQYF
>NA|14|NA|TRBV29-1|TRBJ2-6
TGCAGTGTTAATTGGGCTTCTGGGGCCAACGTCCTGACTTTC
CSVNWASGANVLTF
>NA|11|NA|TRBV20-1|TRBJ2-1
TGCAGTGGTGGGACTCACAATGAGCAGTTCTTC
CSGGTHNEQFF
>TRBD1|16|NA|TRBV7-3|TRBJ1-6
TGTGCCAGCAGCTTAACGGGGGACAGGGGTAATTCACCCCTCCACTTT
CASSLTGDRGNSPLHF
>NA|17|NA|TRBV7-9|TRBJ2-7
TGTGCCAGCAGCTTAATGTCAGGCGGGGCAAGCTCCTACGAGCAGTACTTC
CASSLMSGGASSYEQYF
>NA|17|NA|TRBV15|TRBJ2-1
TGTGCCACCAGTACTAGGACTAATCCAAGCTCCTACAATGAGCAGTTCTTC
CATSTRTNPSSYNEQFF
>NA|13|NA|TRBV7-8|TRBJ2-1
TGTGCCAGCAGCTTAAGCTCCCGCAATGAGCAGTTCTTC
CASSLSSRNEQFF
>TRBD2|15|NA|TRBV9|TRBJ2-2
TGTGCCAGCAGCGTAGGCGGGGGGGACACCGGGGAGCTGTTTTTT
CASSVGGGDTGELFF
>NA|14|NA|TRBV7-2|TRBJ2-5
TGTGCCAGCAGCTTTTTACTTCCGGGTGAGACCCAGTACTTC
CASSFLLPGETQYF
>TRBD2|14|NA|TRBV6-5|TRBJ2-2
TGTGCCAGCACTCGGGAGGCGAACACCGGGGAGCTGTTTTTT
CASTREANTGELFF
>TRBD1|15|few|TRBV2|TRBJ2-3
TGTGCCAGTAGGCAGGGACAGGACGAAACAGATACGCAGTATTTT
CASRQGQDETDTQYF
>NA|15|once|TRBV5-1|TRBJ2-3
TGCGCCAGCAGCGTCGACAGTACTAGCACAGATACGCAGTATTTT
CASSVDSTSTDTQYF
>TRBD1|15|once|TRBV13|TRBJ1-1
TGTGCCAGCAGCTTCCCTTCCGACAGGGAGACTGAAGCTTTCTTT
CASSFPSDRETEAFF
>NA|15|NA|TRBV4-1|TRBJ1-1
TGCGCCAGCAGCCAAGACGGGGACATCGCGTATGAAGCTTTCTTT
CASSQDGDIAYEAFF
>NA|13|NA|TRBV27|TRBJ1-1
TGTGCCAGCAGTTTTACAGCGAACACTGAAGCTTTCTTT
CASSFTANTEAFF
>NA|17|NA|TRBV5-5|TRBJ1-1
TGTGCCAGCAGCTTAAAACCCACCGGGGATATGAACACTGAAGCTTTCTTT
CASSLKPTGDMNTEAFF
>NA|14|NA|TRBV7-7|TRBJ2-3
TGTGCTAGCAGCAAAATCAGTAGCACAGATACGCAGTATTTT
CASSKISSTDTQYF
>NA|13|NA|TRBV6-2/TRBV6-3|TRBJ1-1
TGTGCCAGCAGCCGGGAGATGAACACTGAAGCTTTCTTT
CASSREMNTEAFF
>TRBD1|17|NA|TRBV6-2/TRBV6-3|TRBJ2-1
TGTGCCAGCAGTTACTTAGCCGGGACAGGGACCTACAATGAGCAGTTCTTC
CASSYLAGTGTYNEQFF
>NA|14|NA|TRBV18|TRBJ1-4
TGTGCCAGCTCACGGGCAGGGGCGCGTGAAAAACTGTTTTTT
CASSRAGAREKLFF
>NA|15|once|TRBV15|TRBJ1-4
TGTGCCACCAGCCGCCGGACAGCCACTAATGAAAAACTGTTTTTT
CATSRRTATNEKLFF
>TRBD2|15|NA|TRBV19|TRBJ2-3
TGTGCCAGTACCCCCCGGGGGGACCGAATGGATACGCAGTATTTT
CASTPRGDRMDTQYF
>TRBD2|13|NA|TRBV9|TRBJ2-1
TGTGCCAGCAGTTCCGGGACTAGTAGTGAGCAGTTCTTC
CASSSGTSSEQFF
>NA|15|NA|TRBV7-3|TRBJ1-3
TGTGCCAGCAGCTTACACCAGGGTCCTGGAAACACCATATATTTT
CASSLHQGPGNTIYF
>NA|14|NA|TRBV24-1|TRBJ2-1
TGTGCCACCAGCCGACTTGACTCCTACAATGAGCAGTTCTTC
CATSRLDSYNEQFF